The 25 T cell receptor beta chains reported below all come from one sample, sequenced in a study of CD8+ T cells in alopecia areata. TCR sequencing used cDNA made by reverse transcription of extracted RNA. TCRdb's table, derived via immunoSEQ multiplex PCR, lists solely in-frame clones and lacks some. The table lists some 210,000 clones, around 62% of them singletons, with over 0.4% in the top ten. Sample: CD4+ T cells sorted from blood, taken at week 0. Source of these receptors: a human donor with alopecia areata.

This clone was detected a few times. The rearrangement links TRBV27 to TRBJ1-1; 9 positions match TRBD1. Germline CDR1 reads MNHEY; CDR2 reads SMNVEV (reference sequence). The V segment lost 5 bases and the J segment 0 bases; nucleotides outside the gene matches: 10. CDR3 length equals 17 residues. The CDR3 coding sequence is TGTGCCAGCAGTCCTTGGACAGGGGACGCCATGAACACTGAAGCTTTCTTT. Translated, it gives CASSPWTGDAMNTEAFF.

The chain combines TRBV2 with TRBJ1-2, with D perhaps TRBD1 (6 bases). V lost 8 bases to trimming and J lost 8 bases, with 21 bases between them. CDR3 length: 14 residues. Germline-derived CDR1 and CDR2 are SNHLY and FYNNEI. The CDR3 reads CASDLHTGIGGYTF. CDR3 nucleotides: TGTGCCAGCGACCTACACACAGGGATAGGGGGCTACACCTTC. Together with reference TRBV2 and TRBJ1-2, the CDR3 gives the full variable domain: EPEVTQTPSHQVTQMGQEVILRCVPISNHLYFYWYRQILGQKVEFLVSFYNNEISEKSEIFDDQFSVERPDGSNFTLKIRSTKLEDSAMYFCASDLHTGIGGYTFGSGTRLTVV.

The V gene is TRBV7-8, the J gene TRBJ2-7, with a weak D call TRBD2 (5 bases). The CDR3 spans 13 residues. CDR1 is SGHVS, CDR2 FQNEAQ, per germline. V lost 1 base, J lost 8 bases, and 12 bases lay in between. Here the CDR3 DNA reads TGTGCCAGCAGCTTAGTGGGTAGGGAGCAGCAGTACTTC. Its translation: CASSLVGREQQYF.

J is TRBJ2-7 and V is TRBV6-5; D is possibly TRBD1 (5 bases). The germline V gene encodes CDR1 MNHEY and CDR2 SVGAGI. The CDR3 has 14 residues. Between the trimmed V and J ends, which lost 0 bases and 3 bases, there was a span of 9 bases. The CDR3 bases are TGTGCCAGCAGTTACTCAGACAGTGGCTACGAGCAGTACTTC. Translation gives CASSYSDSGYEQYF.

The V and J genes are TRBV4-1 and TRBJ2-3; TRBD1 matches 7 bases. Losses at the gene ends were 1 base for V and 2 bases for J; bases not matched to a gene: 9. Germline-derived CDR1 and CDR2 are MGHRA and YSYEKL. The CDR3 spans 17 residues. The CDR3 region has the DNA TGCGCCAGCAGCCAAGTTTTGTCAGGGGGACCCACAGATACGCAGTATTTT. It encodes CASSQVLSGGPTDTQYF.

V gene TRBV30 combines with J gene TRBJ1-1; TRBD1 is a possible D gene (5 bases). The CDR3 runs 14 residues. Germline V gives CDR1 GTSNPN, CDR2 SVGIG (reference sequence). The V end lost 3 bases, the J end lost 0 bases, and 11 bases lay between the germline ends. In nucleotides, the CDR3 is TGTGCCTGGAGGGGAACAGGACTGAACACTGAAGCTTTCTTT. This translates into CAWRGTGLNTEAFF. The complete variable domain, with remaining parts taken from reference TRBV30 and TRBJ1-1, reads SQTIHQWPATLVQPVGSPLSLECTVEGTSNPNLYWYRQAAGRGLQLLFYSVGIGQISSEVPQNLSASRPQDRQFILSSKKLLLSDSGFYLCAWRGTGLNTEAFFGQGTRLTVV.

CDR3 region: CASSQQRGGLEQYF. The CDR3 DNA follows: TGCGCCAGCAGCCAACAGCGGGGGGGCCTCGAGCAGTACTTC. This chain connects TRBV5-1 to TRBJ2-7, with 10 bases identical to TRBD2. The CDR3 has 14 residues. V lost 4 bases to trimming and J lost 6 bases; unmatched junction nucleotides: 7. The germline CDR1 and CDR2 sequences are SGHRS and YFSETQ.

The table lists this clone with a few counts. J is TRBJ2-1 and V is TRBV7-3, with 7 positions matching TRBD2. The CDR3 runs to 14 residues. V dropped 5 bases and J dropped 5; count of bases not matched to a gene: 6. Germline V gene lookup returns CDR1 SGHTA and CDR2 FQGTGA. The CDR3 protein is CASSRYTSDNEQFF. DNA of the CDR3: TGTGCCAGCAGCCGATACACTAGCGACAATGAGCAGTTCTTC. Supplemented by reference TRBV7-3 and TRBJ2-1, the full variable domain reads GAGVSQTPSNKVTEKGKYVELRCDPISGHTALYWYRQSLGQGPEFLIYFQGTGAADDSGLPNDRFFAVRPEGSVSTLKIQRTERGDSAVYLCASSRYTSDNEQFFGPGTRLTVL.

Only a few counts were recorded for this clone. The V and J genes are TRBV29-1 and TRBJ1-1; tentative D call: TRBD1 (6 bases). V gave up 3 bases and J gave up 5 bases, with 22 bases separating them. Germline values: CDR1 SQVTM, CDR2 ANQGSEA. CDR3 length equals 16 residues. In nucleotides, the CDR3 is TGCAGCGTTGATCCCCGGGCAGGGGTGGGAGATACTGAAGCTTTCTTT. It codes for CSVDPRAGVGDTEAFF.

Remarks on this clone: Other DNA sequences of this sample code for an identical CDR3. V gene TRBV27 combines with J gene TRBJ2-3; D not resolved. The CDR3 length is 13 residues. Trimming cost V 3 bases and J 4 bases, with 8 bases left between them. Germline V gene data show CDR1 as MNHEY and CDR2 as SMNVEV (reference sequence). CDR3 DNA: TGTGCCAGCAGTTTTAGGGTCGCAGATACGCAGTATTTT. Translated, it gives CASSFRVADTQYF.

The chain carries TRBV30 and TRBJ1-2; D ambiguous. This CDR3 has 13 residues. V lost 1 base and J 3 bases, leaving 9 bases between the germline ends. Germline assignment: CDR1 GTSNPN and CDR2 SVGIG (reference sequence). In DNA form, the CDR3 reads TGTGCCTGGAGTGGCGGAGCCTACTATGGCTACACCTTC. Translation: CAWSGGAYYGYTF.

The chain is built from TRBV6-5 and TRBJ2-5; maybe TRBD1 (6 bases). Between the trimmed V and J ends, which lost 6 bases and 2 bases, there was a span of 13 bases. Germline CDR1 MNHEY, CDR2 SVGAGI. CDR3 size: 14 residues. CDR3 DNA sequence: TGTGCCAGCAGGTCGACAGGTCCACAAGAGACCCAGTACTTC. Protein sequence: CASRSTGPQETQYF.

The chain combines TRBV5-1 with TRBJ1-5; perhaps TRBD1 as D (6 bases). The germline V and J ends were trimmed by 4 bases and 0 bases, with 8 bases remaining between them. The germline gives CDR1 SGHRS, CDR2 YFSETQ. The CDR3 has 14 residues. Here the CDR3 reads CASSQGNSNQPQHF. CDR3 in DNA: TGCGCCAGCAGCCAGGGGAATAGCAATCAGCCCCAGCATTTT.

The rearrangement uses TRBV25-1 and TRBJ2-5; D gene ambiguous. Trimming removed 4 bases at V and 3 bases at J, with 12 bases between. The length of the CDR3 is 14 residues. Germline values: CDR1 MGHDK, CDR2 SYGVNS. The CDR3 DNA reads TGTGCCAGCAGTGTAATGACATTCGAAGAGACCCAGTACTTC. This translates into CASSVMTFEETQYF.

The rearrangement links TRBV10-3 to TRBJ2-5; 7 bases fit TRBD2. The CDR3 spans 14 residues. Germline loops: CDR1 ENHRY, CDR2 SYGVKD. J was trimmed by 0 bases and V by 8 bases; bases with no gene match: 6. CDR3 residues: CAISAGLYQETQYF. CDR3 nucleotides: TGTGCCATCTCAGCGGGGTTGTACCAAGAGACCCAGTACTTC.

The chain employs TRBV10-1 and TRBJ2-7; either TRBD1 or TRBD2 may fit D (5 bases each). V was trimmed by 2 bases and J by 6 bases, leaving 23 bases between them. This CDR3 spans 17 amino acids. Germline loops: CDR1 WNHNN, CDR2 SYGVQD (reference sequence). The CDR3, as DNA: TGCGCCAGCAGTGAGGGTGGGACCACGCGTATGGGCGCCGAGCAGTACTTC. This sequence encodes CASSEGGTTRMGAEQYF.

This clone was observed a single time. The rearrangement links TRBV30 to TRBJ2-4; a weak D match, TRBD1 (7 bases). V was shortened by 3 bases and J by 0 bases, with 18 bases between the two germline ends. The germline CDR1 and CDR2 sequences are GTSNPN and SVGIG (reference sequence). CDR3 size: 17 residues. As DNA, the CDR3 is TGTGCCTGGAGCCAAGGCGGGGACAGCCAAGCCAAAAACATTCAGTACTTC. This sequence encodes CAWSQGGDSQAKNIQYF. The full variable domain, in which reference TRBV30 and TRBJ2-4 provide the parts outside the CDR3, is SQTIHQWPATLVQPVGSPLSLECTVEGTSNPNLYWYRQAAGRGLQLLFYSVGIGQISSEVPQNLSASRPQDRQFILSSKKLLLSDSGFYLCAWSQGGDSQAKNIQYFGAGTRLSVL.

V usage is TRBV29-1 and J usage is TRBJ2-5; 10 bases are shared with TRBD2. The DNA end lines up better with TRBJ2-7; the J call may be wrong. This CDR3 region has 13 residues. Germline V CDR1 and CDR2: SQVTM, ANQGSEA. CDR3 residues: CSVSGLASYEQYF. The CDR3 nucleotides read TGCAGCGTCTCGGGACTAGCGAGCTACGAGCAGTACTTC.

This clone was detected only a few times. The rearrangement uses TRBV5-6 and TRBJ1-3; 7 nucleotides match TRBD1. From germline, CDR1 is SGHDT and CDR2 YYEEEE. V dropped 4 bases and J dropped 2; count of bases not matched to a gene: 15. The CDR3 covers 18 residues. CDR3 sequence reads: CASSHRNRQGHAGNTIYF. The CDR3, as DNA: TGTGCCAGCAGCCATAGAAATCGACAGGGACACGCTGGAAACACCATATATTTT.

The V and J genes are TRBV2 and TRBJ2-3, with 12 nucleotides matching TRBD2. This CDR3 has 17 residues. The junction had 11 bases not matched to a gene; V was cut back by 5 bases and J by 5 bases. CDR1 SNHLY and CDR2 FYNNEI come from the germline V gene. The chain's CDR3 is CASSSGTSGPGVDTQYF. Here the CDR3 DNA reads TGTGCCAGCAGTTCCGGGACTAGCGGGCCAGGGGTAGATACGCAGTATTTT. Full variable domain (outside the CDR3, taken from reference TRBV2 and TRBJ2-3): EPEVTQTPSHQVTQMGQEVILRCVPISNHLYFYWYRQILGQKVEFLVSFYNNEISEKSEIFDDQFSVERPDGSNFTLKIRSTKLEDSAMYFCASSSGTSGPGVDTQYFGPGTRLTVL.

This clone was recorded only once. The chain is built from TRBV29-1 and TRBJ1-4; possible D gene TRBD1, 5 bases. The germline V gene encodes CDR1 SQVTM and CDR2 ANQGSEA. This CDR3 has 12 amino acids. Deletions cut 4 bases from V and 6 bases from J, with 9 bases between. For the CDR3, the DNA is TGCAGCGTTGTGGGGGGGGATGAAAAACTGTTTTTT. As protein: CSVVGGDEKLFF.

This clone was found a few times. This rearrangement joins TRBV30 to TRBJ2-6; the match to TRBD1 covers 9 bases. The CDR3 is made up of 16 amino acids. The germline V gene encodes CDR1 GTSNPN and CDR2 SVGIG (reference sequence). V was clipped by 6 bases and J by 6 bases; unmatched bases: 12. CDR3 in DNA: TGTGCCTGTCCCCCGGGACAGGGTTCAGCGGCCAACGTCCTGACTTTC. It yields the protein CACPPGQGSAANVLTF. The variable domain in full, with the rest retrieved from reference TRBV30 and TRBJ2-6, is SQTIHQWPATLVQPVGSPLSLECTVEGTSNPNLYWYRQAAGRGLQLLFYSVGIGQISSEVPQNLSASRPQDRQFILSSKKLLLSDSGFYLCACPPGQGSAANVLTFGAGSRLTVL.

This clone has only a few counts. The chain is built from TRBV7-9 and TRBJ1-1, with no clear D. Germline values: CDR1 SEHNR, CDR2 FQNEAQ (reference sequence). V was trimmed by 4 bases and J by 6 bases, leaving 9 bases between them. The CDR3 is 12 residues long. For the CDR3, the DNA is TGTGCCAGCAGCTCCGGACGTCCTGAAGCTTTCTTT. This translates into CASSSGRPEAFF.

This clone turned up a few times. This rearrangement joins TRBV29-1 to TRBJ2-3; 8 bases agree with TRBD1. Germline trimming cut 6 bases from V and 2 bases from J; bases unmatched to any gene: 7. CDR1 SQVTM and CDR2 ANQGSEA come from the germline V gene. This CDR3 is 14 amino acids long. CDR3 amino acids: CSVGTGGHTDTQYF. The CDR3 DNA is TGCAGCGTCGGGACAGGCGGTCACACAGATACGCAGTATTTT.

The V gene is TRBV5-6, the J gene TRBJ2-5; D is tentatively TRBD1 or TRBD2 (7 bases each). Looked up from germline, CDR1 is SGHDT and CDR2 is YYEEEE. CDR3 length equals 14 residues. Deletions cut 4 bases from V and 5 bases from J, with 15 bases between. Written as DNA, the CDR3 is TGTGCCAGCAGCAAGGGGGCGCGGGGGGAGACCCAGTACTTC. It is translated as CASSKGARGETQYF.